The 8 T cell receptor beta chains listed next were all sequenced from one sample in a study of radiation and T cells in renal cell carcinoma. Data came from immunoSEQ multiplex PCR; TCRdb stores just in-frame clones and leaves some out. The data show about 59,000 clones, 65% to 85% seen once. The time point: baseline pretreatment blood. This sample's treatment: 15 Gy SBRT to primary tumor, nephrectomy 4 weeks later. Source: blood, taken from a patient whose treatment included radiotherapy and nephrectomy. The origin of the receptors is a man between 60 and 75 years old with renal cell carcinoma.

The J gene is TRBJ2-3, the V gene TRBV27; D gene uncertain. V was cut by 10 bases and J by 2 bases, with 13 bases left in between. Germline lookup yields CDR1 MNHEY and CDR2 SMNVEV (reference sequence). The CDR3 spans 13 residues. The CDR3 region is CATYSTNTDTQYF. The DNA for the CDR3 is TGTGCCACGTACAGTACCAACACAGATACGCAGTATTTT.

V usage is TRBV7-6 and J usage is TRBJ2-7; D is ambiguous. The CDR3 runs 13 residues. Trimming left V 0 bases short and J 3 bases short, with 6 bases between. Germline V lookup: CDR1 SGHVS, CDR2 FNYEAQ. The CDR3 spells CASSLAHGYEQYV. CDR3 DNA: TGTGCCAGCAGCTTAGCTCATGGCTACGAGCAGTACGTC.

This clone was counted once. The gene calls are TRBV30 and TRBJ1-5, with TRBD1 as a possible D gene (5 bases). CDR3 size: 16 residues. V shed 3 bases and J shed 7 bases, with 22 bases lying between them. From germline, CDR1 is GTSNPN and CDR2 SVGIG (reference sequence). CDR3 DNA: TGTGCCTGGAGCCCTCTTGGGCGGGAGGGGTTGCAGCCCCAGCATTTT. Its protein product is CAWSPLGREGLQPQHF.

The V call is TRBV7-2, the J call TRBJ2-1; TRBD2 aligns across 7 bases. After removal of 7 bases from V and 7 bases from J, the junction contained 13 bases not matched to a gene. Germline V lookup: CDR1 SGHTA, CDR2 FQGNSA. This CDR3 spans 15 amino acids. The CDR3 bases are TGTGCCAGCACCCCCCGGGAGGATCTTGGGAATGAGCAGTTCTTC. It codes for CASTPREDLGNEQFF.

This chain links TRBV29-1 with TRBJ2-7, with a possible D match to TRBD1 (6 bases). V was shortened by 0 bases and J by 7 bases, with 19 bases between the two germline ends. This CDR3 spans 15 amino acids. Germline CDR1 SQVTM, CDR2 ANQGSEA. CDR3 amino acids: CSVEDTGTSEGEQYF. CDR3 nucleotides: TGCAGCGTTGAAGACACCGGGACATCCGAAGGGGAGCAGTACTTC.

The chain carries TRBV5-1 and TRBJ2-2; 7 bases agree with TRBD2. V was pared by 4 bases and J by 1 base, with 13 bases of the junction left unmatched. The CDR3 runs 18 residues. CDR1 SGHRS and CDR2 YFSETQ come from the germline V gene. CDR3: CASSGGVLSGWNTGELFF. The DNA for the CDR3 is TGCGCCAGCAGCGGGGGGGTACTCTCAGGATGGAACACCGGGGAGCTGTTTTTT.

The rearrangement joins TRBV14 to TRBJ1-2; D remains ambiguous. CDR3 length: 15 amino acids. Trimming removed 1 base from V and 5 bases from J, with 14 bases in between. Germline CDR1 reads SGHDN; CDR2 reads FVKESK. The CDR3, as DNA: TGTGCCAGCAGCCAAGTCTTTGGGCCGAAGTATGGCTACACCTTC. Translating it yields CASSQVFGPKYGYTF.

The chain has TRBV9 and TRBJ1-5; D gene uncertain. This CDR3 is 15 amino acids long. Looked up from germline, CDR1 is SGDLS and CDR2 is YYNGEE. Trimming shortened V by 0 bases and J by 9 bases, and 16 bases separated the two germline ends. The CDR3 DNA sequence: TGTGCCAGCAGCGTAGAGGCCGGTGAGGTGGGGCCCCAGCATTTT. Residues: CASSVEAGEVGPQHF.